What follows describes a single T cell receptor (beta chain). This specimen comes from a study of control samples from healthy donors and cancer patients. Profiling relied on immunoSEQ multiplex PCR, and the TCRdb table lists in-frame clones only, not all of them. The table lists almost 90,000 clones, around 86% of them singletons, with roughly 20% in the top ten. Germline CDR1 and CDR2: SGHNT and YENEEA. V was clipped by 1 base and J by 0 bases; unmatched bases: 8. The CDR3 covers 18 residues. Sequenced material: blood. This sequence originates from a man younger than 45 in good health. The chain uses TRBV11-3 and TRBJ2-3, with 9 bases fitting TRBD2. DNA for the CDR3: TGTGCCAGCAGCTTAGGGACCTTAGCGGGGGAGAGCACAGATACGCAGTATTTT. Translated: CASSLGTLAGESTDTQYF.